Presented here are 9 T cell receptor beta chains from one specimen sequenced in a study of blood T cell repertoires in COVID-19. Generated by immunoSEQ multiplex PCR, the TCRdb table keeps only in-frame clones and is missing some. Of about 150,000 clones listed, about nine tenths are singletons. What was sequenced was peripheral blood. These receptor sequences come from a human donor in a cohort sampled during active COVID-19.

This chain connects TRBV27 to TRBJ2-3, with 9 bases that match TRBD2. Trimming cost V 7 bases and J 4 bases; bases outside gene matches: 6. The CDR3 sequence is 14 residues long. In germline, CDR1 is MNHEY, CDR2 SMNVEV (reference sequence). Here the CDR3 DNA reads TGTGCCAGCAAATTAGCGGGAGTGTCAGATACGCAGTATTTT. It codes for CASKLAGVSDTQYF.

This clone has more than one count but fewer than ten. This chain uses TRBV10-2 with TRBJ2-3, with TRBD1 matching over 8 bases. The CDR3 spans 16 residues. Germline loops: CDR1 WSHSY, CDR2 SAAADI. J gave up 2 bases and V 7 bases, and 11 bases lay outside the gene matches. CDR3 region: CASKEPGQVNTDTQYF. The CDR3 DNA sequence: TGCGCCAGCAAGGAACCGGGACAGGTGAACACAGATACGCAGTATTTT.

This chain connects TRBV7-6 to TRBJ2-1, with 10 bases identical to TRBD2. V was pared by 2 bases and J by 3 bases, with 7 bases of the junction left unmatched. Germline V CDR1 and CDR2: SGHVS, FNYEAQ. This CDR3 has 17 amino acids. The CDR3: CASSLNYIAGGYNEQFF. The CDR3 DNA sequence: TGTGCCAGCAGCTTAAATTATATAGCGGGGGGCTACAATGAGCAGTTCTTC.

The genes are TRBV5-4 and TRBJ1-2; 7 nucleotides match TRBD1. Per the germline V gene, CDR1 is SGHNT and CDR2 is YYREEE (reference sequence). V shed 4 bases, J shed 4 bases, and the junction held 7 bases outside the gene matches. CDR3 length: 14 residues. The CDR3 region has the DNA TGTGCCAGCAGCCCTGGGGACAGAAGCTATGGCTACACCTTC. It specifies CASSPGDRSYGYTF.

This rearrangement joins TRBV11-2 to TRBJ2-1, with 10 bases identical to TRBD1. Germline values: CDR1 SGHAT, CDR2 FQNNGV. The CDR3 length is 15 residues. The J segment lost 8 bases and the V segment lost 2 bases, leaving 6 bases of the junction unmatched. In DNA, the CDR3 is TGTGCCAGCAGCTTAATCGGGACAGGGGCCGATGAGCAGTTCTTC. This sequence encodes CASSLIGTGADEQFF.

J is TRBJ2-1 and V is TRBV2; 7 nucleotides agree with TRBD2. V gave up 5 bases and J gave up 10 bases; unmatched junction bases: 2. Per germline, CDR1 SNHLY and CDR2 FYNNEI. The CDR3 is made up of 11 amino acids. The CDR3 reads CASSLGREQFF. The DNA of the CDR3 is TGTGCCAGCAGTCTCGGGAGGGAGCAGTTCTTC.

V and J are TRBV4-3 and TRBJ2-7, with TRBD1 as a possible D gene (5 bases). This CDR3 spans 14 amino acids. V was trimmed by 0 bases and J by 2 bases, leaving 8 bases between them. In germline, CDR1 is LGHNA, CDR2 YSLEER. In DNA, the CDR3 is TGCGCCAGCAGCCAAGATCAGGGAACCTACGAGCAGTACTTC. Translated, it gives CASSQDQGTYEQYF.

This clone was picked up one time. The gene calls are TRBV5-4 and TRBJ2-7; TRBD1 might be the D (6 bases). The germline V gene encodes CDR1 SGHNT and CDR2 YYREEE (reference sequence). This CDR3 comprises 17 residues. V lost 0 bases, J lost 1 base, and 17 bases lay in between. CDR3 bases: TGTGCCAGCAGCTTGGGCCAGGGGTTTGTCCCTTCCTACGAGCAGTACTTC. This codes for CASSLGQGFVPSYEQYF.

The chain combines TRBV25-1 with TRBJ2-1, with 7 positions matching TRBD2. V was pared by 4 bases and J by 4 bases, with 1 base of the junction left unmatched. This CDR3 spans 13 amino acids. Germline V gene lookup returns CDR1 MGHDK and CDR2 SYGVNS. The CDR3 sequence: CASSGEGYNEQFF. CDR3 DNA: TGTGCCAGCAGTGGGGAGGGGTACAATGAGCAGTTCTTC.